One sample yielded the 18 T cell receptor beta chains listed below, sequenced in a study of blood T cell repertoires in COVID-19. Clones were sequenced by immunoSEQ multiplex PCR, and TCRdb holds only the in-frame ones, with some missing. This sample carries over 250,000 clones, 65% to 90% of them seen once, and the ten largest clones take 10% to 15%. The sequencing input was peripheral blood. The origin of the receptors is a human donor in a cohort sampled during active COVID-19.

The chain uses TRBV7-8 and TRBJ2-2, with D possibly being TRBD1 (5 bases). Trimming took 4 bases from V and 4 from J, leaving 16 bases between them. CDR1 and CDR2 from the germline V gene are SGHVS and FQNEAQ. There are 16 residues in the CDR3. CDR3 in DNA: TGTGCCAGCAGCTCCGGAAGCCAGGGTCTCACCGGGGAGCTGTTTTTT. This encodes CASSSGSQGLTGELFF. The variable domain in full, completed from reference TRBV7-8 and TRBJ2-2, reads GAGVSQSPRYKVAKRGQDVALRCDPISGHVSLFWYQQALGQGPEFLTYFQNEAQLDKSGLPSDRFFAERPEGSVSTLKIQRTQQEDSAVYLCASSSGSQGLTGELFFGEGSRLTVL.

In its sample, this clone was seen a few times. The CDR3 bases are TGCGCCAGCAGCTTACGGGTTGGGGAGCTGTTTTTT. Its translation: CASSLRVGELFF. The chain recombines TRBV5-1 with TRBJ2-2; no definite D call. V was pared by 2 bases and J by 8 bases, with 7 bases between. CDR3 length: 12 amino acids. Germline CDR1 is SGHRS and CDR2 is YFSETQ. Full variable domain (missing parts from reference TRBV5-1 and TRBJ2-2): KAGVTQTPRYLIKTRGQQVTLSCSPISGHRSVSWYQQTPGQGLQFLFEYFSETQRNKGNFPGRFSGRQFSNSRSEMNVSTLELGDSALYLCASSLRVGELFFGEGSRLTVL.

This clone appeared a single time. The rearrangement uses TRBV9 and TRBJ2-3; 9 positions agree with TRBD2. J was trimmed by 4 bases and V by 0 bases; bases with no gene match: 6. Germline CDR1 reads SGDLS; CDR2 reads YYNGEE. The CDR3 loop spans 16 amino acids. CDR3 in DNA: TGTGCCAGCAGCGTAGTCCCTAGCGGGATGGCAGATACGCAGTATTTT. It encodes CASSVVPSGMADTQYF.

The CDR3 region is CASSPRGRRGYTF. The CDR3 bases are TGTGCCAGTAGTCCCAGGGGGCGGCGTGGCTACACCTTC. The chain carries TRBV19 and TRBJ1-2, with 8 bases identical to TRBD1. The trim removed 5 bases at V and 7 bases at J, leaving 6 bases unmatched. The CDR3 contains 13 residues. Germline-derived CDR1 and CDR2 are LNHDA and SQIVND (reference sequence). Together with reference TRBV19 and TRBJ1-2, the CDR3 gives the full variable domain: DGGITQSPKYLFRKEGQNVTLSCEQNLNHDAMYWYRQDPGQGLRLIYYSQIVNDFQKGDIAEGYSVSREKKESFPLTVTSAQKNPTAFYLCASSPRGRRGYTFGSGTRLTVV.

The chain employs TRBV9 and TRBJ1-4; TRBD1 might be the D (5 bases). V was pared by 2 bases and J by 1 base, with 9 bases between. The CDR3 has 15 residues. Germline V gene sequence: CDR1 SGDLS, CDR2 YYNGEE. The DNA of the CDR3 is TGTGCCAGCAGCGTCGGGGGAAGAACTAATGAAAAACTGTTTTTT. Its translation is CASSVGGRTNEKLFF.

This clone has just one count. For the CDR3, the DNA is TGCGCCAGCAGCTTGGGGGACTACAACTCCTACGAGCAGTACTTC. Protein sequence: CASSLGDYNSYEQYF. The chain couples TRBV5-1 to TRBJ2-7, with 7 bases that match TRBD2. Germline loops: CDR1 SGHRS, CDR2 YFSETQ. The J segment lost 0 bases and the V segment lost 0 bases, leaving 3 bases of the junction unmatched. This CDR3 has 15 residues.

The V and J genes are TRBV9 and TRBJ1-3; D possibly corresponds to TRBD1 (5 bases). Trimming cost V 0 bases and J 8 bases, with 18 bases left between them. This CDR3 has 16 amino acids. The germline CDR1 and CDR2 sequences are SGDLS and YYNGEE. The CDR3 DNA reads TGTGCCAGCAGCGTAGCTCCCAGGGCTCGTGCGGACACCATATATTTT. It is translated as CASSVAPRARADTIYF.

The V call is TRBV3-1 (or the pseudogene TRBV3-2), the J call TRBJ2-1; possible D gene TRBD2, 6 bases. The ends were cut back, 1 base at V and 9 bases at J, with 16 bases in the middle. The germline CDR1 and CDR2 sequences are LGHDT and YNNKEL (reference sequence). This CDR3 spans 15 amino acids. CDR3 coding DNA: TGTGCCAGCAGCCAAGGCCGACGGGGGAGAGGTGAGCAGTTCTTC. Translating gives CASSQGRRGRGEQFF.

The rearrangement joins TRBV27 to TRBJ1-1; 7 bases match TRBD1. This CDR3 is 14 amino acids long. CDR1 MNHEY and CDR2 SMNVEV come from the germline V gene (reference sequence). V lost 3 bases, J lost 5 bases, and 6 bases stayed unmatched. The CDR3 sequence: CASSFRDRRTEAFF. CDR3 in DNA: TGTGCCAGCAGTTTCAGGGACAGAAGAACTGAAGCTTTCTTT.

This rearrangement joins TRBV4-1 to TRBJ1-1; 10 bases map to TRBD1. V dropped 1 base and J dropped 4; count of bases not matched to a gene: 12. CDR1 and CDR2 (germline): MGHRA, YSYEKL. This CDR3 contains 18 residues. The CDR3 is CASSQVSLGTGAGTEAFF. CDR3 DNA sequence: TGCGCCAGCAGCCAAGTTTCCTTAGGGACAGGGGCGGGCACTGAAGCTTTCTTT.

The chain couples TRBV7-3 to TRBJ2-3; D is unresolved. The V end lost 1 base, the J end lost 2 bases, and 7 bases lay between the germline ends. CDR1 is SGHTA, CDR2 FQGTGA, per germline. CDR3 size: 14 residues. The CDR3 is CASSLRDFTDTQYF. The CDR3 DNA follows: TGTGCCAGCAGCTTAAGAGACTTCACAGATACGCAGTATTTT.

The chain employs TRBV24-1 and TRBJ2-2; D possibly corresponds to TRBD1 (6 bases). Between the trimmed V and J ends, which lost 1 base and 5 bases, there was a span of 13 bases. This CDR3 region has 16 residues. Per the germline V gene, CDR1 is KGHDR and CDR2 is SFDVKD. CDR3 sequence: CATSDFSRGGTGELFF. CDR3 in DNA: TGTGCCACCAGTGATTTCTCCAGGGGTGGGACCGGGGAGCTGTTTTTT.

The chain couples TRBV5-4 to TRBJ1-2; 8 bases are a match to TRBD1. This CDR3 is 14 amino acids long. Looked up from germline, CDR1 is SGHNT and CDR2 is YYREEE (reference sequence). V dropped 4 bases and J dropped 4; count of bases not matched to a gene: 6. CDR3 protein: CASSLPDRAYGYTF. The CDR3 DNA sequence: TGTGCCAGCAGCCTACCGGACAGGGCCTATGGCTACACCTTC.

The chain combines TRBV21-1 with TRBJ1-1. TRBV21-1 is assigned pseudogene status. The CDR3 has 12 amino acids. The CDR3 region is CASLDWNTEAFF. The DNA for the CDR3 is TGTGCCAGCCTTGACTGGAACACTGAAGCTTTCTTT.

This chain connects TRBV5-4 to TRBJ2-1; 11 bases map to TRBD2. Germline CDR1 and CDR2: SGHNT and YYREEE (reference sequence). The trim removed 6 bases at V and 2 bases at J, leaving 4 bases unmatched. There are 15 residues in the CDR3. CDR3 DNA sequence: TGTGCCAGCATCCAGACTAGCGGGACCTACAATGAGCAGTTCTTC. This gives the protein CASIQTSGTYNEQFF. Looking up the rest from reference TRBV5-4 and TRBJ2-1 gives the full variable domain: ETGVTQSPTHLIKTRGQQVTLRCSSQSGHNTVSWYQQALGQGPQFIFQYYREEENGRGNFPPRFSGLQFPNYSSELNVNALELDDSALYLCASIQTSGTYNEQFFGPGTRLTVL.

CDR3 protein: CASSLTGTGYTDTQYF. DNA of the CDR3: TGCGCCAGCAGCTTGACTGGGACAGGGTACACAGATACGCAGTATTTT. This rearrangement joins TRBV5-1 to TRBJ2-3, with 9 bases lining up with TRBD1. Germline values: CDR1 SGHRS, CDR2 YFSETQ. V lost 1 base to trimming and J lost 2 bases; unmatched junction nucleotides: 5. CDR3 size: 16 residues.

Only a few counts were recorded for this clone. The chain links TRBV2 to TRBJ2-1; 11 positions match TRBD2. Germline V gene data show CDR1 as SNHLY and CDR2 as FYNNEI. The V segment lost 6 bases and the J segment 8 bases; nucleotides outside the gene matches: 9. The CDR3 runs 15 residues. The CDR3 is CASSSGTSGSHEQFF. For the CDR3, the DNA is TGTGCCAGCAGCTCCGGGACTAGCGGCAGTCATGAGCAGTTCTTC.

The chain joins TRBV4-1 to TRBJ2-3; 10 bases are shared with TRBD2. Germline V gene sequence: CDR1 MGHRA, CDR2 YSYEKL. This CDR3 spans 17 amino acids. V lost 0 bases, J lost 2 bases, and 5 bases stayed unmatched. The CDR3 loop reads CASSQDWTSGLTDTQYF. In DNA, the CDR3 is TGCGCCAGCAGCCAAGACTGGACTAGCGGCCTCACAGATACGCAGTATTTT.